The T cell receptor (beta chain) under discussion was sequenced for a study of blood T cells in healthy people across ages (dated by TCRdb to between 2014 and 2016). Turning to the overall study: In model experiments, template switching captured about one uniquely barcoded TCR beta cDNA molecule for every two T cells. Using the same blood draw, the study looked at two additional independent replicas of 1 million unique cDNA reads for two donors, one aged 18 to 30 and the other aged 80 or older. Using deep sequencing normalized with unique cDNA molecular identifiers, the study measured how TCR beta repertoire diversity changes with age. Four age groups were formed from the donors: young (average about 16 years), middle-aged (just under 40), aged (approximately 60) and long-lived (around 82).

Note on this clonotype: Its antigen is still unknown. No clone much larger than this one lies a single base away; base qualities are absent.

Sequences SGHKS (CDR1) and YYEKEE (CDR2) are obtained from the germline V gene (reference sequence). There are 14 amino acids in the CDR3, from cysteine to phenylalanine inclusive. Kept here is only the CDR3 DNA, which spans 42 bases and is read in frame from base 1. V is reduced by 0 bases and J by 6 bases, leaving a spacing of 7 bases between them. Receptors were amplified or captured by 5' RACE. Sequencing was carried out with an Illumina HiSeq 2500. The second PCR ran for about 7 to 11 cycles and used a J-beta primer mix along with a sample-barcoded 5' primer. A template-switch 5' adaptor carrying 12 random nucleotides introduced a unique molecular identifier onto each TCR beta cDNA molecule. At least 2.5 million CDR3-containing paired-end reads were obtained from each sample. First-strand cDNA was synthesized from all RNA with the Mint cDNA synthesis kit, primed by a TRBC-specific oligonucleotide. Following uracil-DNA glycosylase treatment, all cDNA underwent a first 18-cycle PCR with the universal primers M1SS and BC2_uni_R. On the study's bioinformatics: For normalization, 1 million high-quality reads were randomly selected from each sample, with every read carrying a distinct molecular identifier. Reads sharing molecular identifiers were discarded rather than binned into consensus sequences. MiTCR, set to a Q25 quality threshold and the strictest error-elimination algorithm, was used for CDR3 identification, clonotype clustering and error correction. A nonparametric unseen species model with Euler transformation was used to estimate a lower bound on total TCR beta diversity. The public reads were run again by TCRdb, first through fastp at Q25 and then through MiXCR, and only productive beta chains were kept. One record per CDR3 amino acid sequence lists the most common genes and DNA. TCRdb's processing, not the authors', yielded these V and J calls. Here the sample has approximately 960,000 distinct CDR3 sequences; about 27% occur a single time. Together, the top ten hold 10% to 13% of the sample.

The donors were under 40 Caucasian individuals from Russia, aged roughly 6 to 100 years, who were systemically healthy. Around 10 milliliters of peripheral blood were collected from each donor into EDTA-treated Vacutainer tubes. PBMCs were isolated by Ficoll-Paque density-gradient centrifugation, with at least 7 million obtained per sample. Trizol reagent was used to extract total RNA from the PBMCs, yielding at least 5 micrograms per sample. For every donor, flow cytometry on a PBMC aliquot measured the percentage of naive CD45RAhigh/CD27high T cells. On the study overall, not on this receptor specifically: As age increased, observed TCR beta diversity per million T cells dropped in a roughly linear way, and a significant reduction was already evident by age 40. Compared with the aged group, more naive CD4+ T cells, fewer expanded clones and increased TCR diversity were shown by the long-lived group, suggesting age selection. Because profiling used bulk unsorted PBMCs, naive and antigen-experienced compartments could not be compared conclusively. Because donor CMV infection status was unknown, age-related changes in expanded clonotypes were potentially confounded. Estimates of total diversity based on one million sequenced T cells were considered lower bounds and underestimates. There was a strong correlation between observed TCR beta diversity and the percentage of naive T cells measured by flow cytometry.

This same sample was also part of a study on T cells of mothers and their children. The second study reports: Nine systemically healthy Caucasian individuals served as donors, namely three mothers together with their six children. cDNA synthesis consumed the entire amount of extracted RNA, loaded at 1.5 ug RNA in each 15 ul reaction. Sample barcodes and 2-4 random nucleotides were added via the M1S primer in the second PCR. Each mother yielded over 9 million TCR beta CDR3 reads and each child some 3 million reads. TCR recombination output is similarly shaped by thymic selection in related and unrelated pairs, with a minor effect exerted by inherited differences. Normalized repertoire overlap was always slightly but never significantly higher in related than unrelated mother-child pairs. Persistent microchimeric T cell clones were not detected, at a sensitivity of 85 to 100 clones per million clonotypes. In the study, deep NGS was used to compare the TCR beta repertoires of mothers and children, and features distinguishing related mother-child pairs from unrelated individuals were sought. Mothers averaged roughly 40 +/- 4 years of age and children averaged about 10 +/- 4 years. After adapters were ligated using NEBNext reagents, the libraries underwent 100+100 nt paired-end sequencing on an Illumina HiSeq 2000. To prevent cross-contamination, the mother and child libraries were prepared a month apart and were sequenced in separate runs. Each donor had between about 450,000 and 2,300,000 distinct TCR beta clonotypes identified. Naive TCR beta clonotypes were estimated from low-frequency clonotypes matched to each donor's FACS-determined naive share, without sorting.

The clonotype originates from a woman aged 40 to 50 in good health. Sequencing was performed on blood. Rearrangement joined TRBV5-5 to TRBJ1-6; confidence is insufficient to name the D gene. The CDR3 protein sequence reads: CASSLEDFNSPLHF. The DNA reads TGTGCCAGCAGCTTGGAGGATTTTAATTCACCCCTCCACTTT.